The clone carrying this TCR beta chain appeared a few times. At the DNA level, this CDR3 is encoded by other sequences in the same sample as well. The data were taken from a study of T cell clones after liver transplantation. V was pared by 0 bases and J by 3 bases, with 6 bases between. In germline, CDR1 is SGHRS, CDR2 YFSETQ. This CDR3 contains 13 residues. Generated by immunoSEQ multiplex PCR, the TCRdb table keeps only in-frame clones and is missing some. The repertoire includes tens of thousands of clones, about 92% of them detected once, and 0.95% to 1% sits in the top ten. The source of this sequence is a human patient who received a liver transplant. The graft donor may have contributed some T cells. Here the sequenced sample was CD4+ T cells from blood, taken around 25 months after liver transplant. The chain carries TRBV5-1 and TRBJ2-5; maybe TRBD1 (5 bases). The CDR3 coding sequence is TGCGCCAGCAGCTTGGAAGGGGAAGAGACCCAGTACTTC. Its protein product is CASSLEGEETQYF.